Below, 10 T cell receptor beta chains from the same sample are listed, as sequenced in a study of T cell responses to AZD1222 COVID-19 vaccine. Only in-frame clones appear in the TCRdb table, and some are missing; sequencing was by immunoSEQ multiplex PCR. The profile shows 130,000 or so clones, more than 85% of them singletons. The sequenced sample was peripheral blood, obtained on day 0 of MenACWY control vaccination. The origin of the receptors is an adult in good health.

This chain connects TRBV21-1 to TRBJ1-6; the table's D gene call, TRBD1, was not cross checked with the DNA. TRBV21-1 is marked as a pseudogene. The CDR3 sequence is 17 residues long. CDR3 residues: CASSKPTRQSNNSPLHF. CDR3 DNA: TGTGCCAGCAGCAAACCGACCCGACAGTCTAATAATTCACCCCTCCACTTT.

J is TRBJ2-1 and V is TRBV15; TRBD2 matches 10 bases. CDR1 is LNHNV and CDR2 is YYDKDF in the germline V gene (reference sequence). The V gene end was trimmed by 1 base and the J gene end by 4 bases; junction bases not matched to a gene: 4. This CDR3 has 16 residues. The CDR3 DNA reads TGTGCCACCAGCAGAGGGGGACTAGCGCTTTACAATGAGCAGTTCTTC. It is translated as CATSRGGLALYNEQFF.

The chain combines TRBV6-2 or TRBV6-3 with TRBJ2-7, with TRBD1 matching over 7 bases. The V gene end was trimmed by 6 bases and the J gene end by 1 base; junction bases not matched to a gene: 6. CDR1 is MNHEY, CDR2 SVGEGT, per germline. CDR3 length equals 14 residues. CDR3 region: CASSHRGPSYEQYF. CDR3 DNA sequence: TGTGCCAGCAGCCACAGGGGACCGTCCTACGAGCAGTACTTC.

The chain employs TRBV4-1 and TRBJ1-2; D possibly corresponds to TRBD1 (6 bases). The germline CDR1 and CDR2 sequences are MGHRA and YSYEKL. Trimming cost V 1 base and J 0 bases, with 9 bases left between them. The CDR3 spans 15 residues. CDR3 region: CASSQVYRANYGYTF. The DNA for the CDR3 is TGCGCCAGCAGCCAAGTCTACAGGGCTAACTATGGCTACACCTTC.

The chain carries TRBV27 and TRBJ1-5; no reliable D call. Trimming removed 2 bases at V and 0 bases at J, with 11 bases between. CDR1 MNHEY and CDR2 SMNVEV come from the germline V gene (reference sequence). The CDR3 extends over 16 amino acids. CDR3 DNA sequence: TGTGCCAGCAGTTTAAGTGGGTCGGTTAGCAATCAGCCCCAGCATTTT. The encoded protein is CASSLSGSVSNQPQHF.

The CDR3 here is CASSLVFERLSDGYTF. In nucleotides, the CDR3 is TGTGCCAGCAGCTTGGTTTTCGAACGGCTAAGTGATGGCTACACCTTC. This rearrangement joins TRBV5-4 to TRBJ1-2, with no clear D. CDR3 length: 16 amino acids. V was cut by 0 bases and J by 6 bases, with 18 bases left in between. CDR1 is SGHNT and CDR2 is YYREEE in the germline V gene (reference sequence).

The chain is built from TRBV4-2 and TRBJ2-3; no reliable D call. The V gene lost 5 bases and the J gene lost 5 bases, with 11 bases spanning the gap. The CDR3 is made up of 13 amino acids. The germline CDR1 and CDR2 sequences are LGHNA and YNFKEQ. This CDR3 is CASSLGFRDTQYF. The CDR3 bases are TGTGCCAGCAGCTTAGGGTTCCGAGATACGCAGTATTTT.

The rearrangement uses TRBV25-1 and TRBJ1-1; D might be TRBD1 (5 bases). The germline V gene has CDR1 MGHDK and CDR2 SYGVNS. Trimming removed 10 bases at V and 5 bases at J, with 23 bases between. The CDR3 is made up of 15 amino acids. CDR3 sequence reads: CATRTRGGKSTEAFF. The DNA of the CDR3 is TGTGCCACCCGGACCCGGGGGGGTAAGAGTACTGAAGCTTTCTTT.

The chain has TRBV5-1 and TRBJ2-6; unclear D gene. The CDR3 extends over 16 amino acids. V lost 4 bases to trimming and J lost 0 bases, with 11 bases between them. CDR1 is SGHRS and CDR2 is YFSETQ in the germline V gene. Written as DNA, the CDR3 is TGCGCCAGCAGCCCCCCGGACCCCTCTGGGGCCAACGTCCTGACTTTC. It specifies CASSPPDPSGANVLTF.

The genes are TRBV5-1 and TRBJ1-1, with D possibly being TRBD1 (6 bases). The germline V and J ends were trimmed by 4 bases and 1 base, with 8 bases remaining between them. This CDR3 spans 13 amino acids. Germline V gene data show CDR1 as SGHRS and CDR2 as YFSETQ. CDR3 sequence reads: CASSGDTNTEAFF. In DNA, the CDR3 is TGCGCCAGCAGCGGGGACACGAACACTGAAGCTTTCTTT. Complete variable domain (other parts from reference TRBV5-1 and TRBJ1-1): KAGVTQTPRYLIKTRGQQVTLSCSPISGHRSVSWYQQTPGQGLQFLFEYFSETQRNKGNFPGRFSGRQFSNSRSEMNVSTLELGDSALYLCASSGDTNTEAFFGQGTRLTVV.